Below, one T cell receptor (beta chain) is given with its context. A few counts support this clone. Its antigen remains undetermined. Per-base quality was not reported, and no clone a single base away is much larger than it. The trial excluded patients who had a history of autoimmune disease or who were on systemic immunosuppression. Peripheral blood for TCR sequencing was collected from all dose cohorts at baseline, on cycle 4 day 1, and on cycle 7 day 1. Samples came from an open-label, multicenter, first-in-human phase I dose-escalation trial of ivuxolimab. Adults with locally advanced or metastatic melanoma, renal cell carcinoma, hepatocellular carcinoma or head and neck squamous cell carcinoma were enrolled in the trial. Before TCR sequencing, CD4+ T cells and CD8+ T cells from peripheral blood were sorted into separate populations. These data are taken from a study of OX40 agonist ivuxolimab in advanced cancers. As for the study more broadly: Ivuxolimab was a fully human IgG2 agonistic monoclonal antibody targeting the costimulatory receptor OX40 (CD134). Intravenous ivuxolimab was administered to patients every 2 weeks at six dose levels: 0.01, 0.1, 0.3, 1.5, 3 and 10 mg/kg. Of the approximately 50 patients in dose escalation, about 20 had hepatocellular carcinoma, approximately 15 had melanoma, 9 had renal cell carcinoma and 9 had head and neck cancer. The dose-escalation cohort was 82.7% male with a mean age of around 62 years, ranging from roughly 20 to 80. Prior anti-PD-1, anti-PD-L1 or anti-CTLA-4 therapy was permitted, and approximately 42% of dose-escalation patients had received checkpoint inhibitors. Three dose-escalation patients achieved partial responses, one with hepatocellular carcinoma and two with cutaneous melanoma. The point of sequencing TCRbeta in the periphery was to test whether ivuxolimab changed TCR sequence diversity and drove clonal T-cell expansion. The paper covers the monotherapy dose-escalation part of the phase I ivuxolimab trial, which included N ≈ 50 patients. On the study overall, not on this receptor specifically: Antigen specificity was not determined for the clonally expanded peripheral T cells. At doses from 0.1 to 3.0 mg/kg, clonal expansion was seen in both CD4+ and CD8+ blood T cells between baseline and week 6. Partial responders in the 0.1-3.0 mg/kg groups had among the lowest normalized peripheral clonal expansion, especially among CD8+ T cells. On average, CD8+ T cells showed more expanded clones than CD4+ T cells after ivuxolimab. Low levels of normalized T-cell clonal expansion were also seen in some patients who did not respond.

Genomic DNA was extracted from sorted cells for sequencing of the TCRbeta CDR3 region. The immunoSEQ Assay was used for sequencing of TCRbeta CDR3 regions. This is the immuneACCESS table as TCRdb keeps it, with only in-frame sequences that have V and J called. A part of the clones is gone; compared with another copy, unresolved V genes explain less than half, and the rest is unexplained. The sample data list tens of thousands of clones, and roughly 92% of these were observed just once. About 0.63% of the sample lies in the top ten. V was cut back by 5 bases and J by 1 base, leaving a gap of 3 bases between them. The germline V gene encodes CDR1 MNHNS and CDR2 SASEGT. Reading from cysteine to phenylalanine, the CDR3 counts 12 amino acids. CDR3 DNA only is kept here, 36 bases in frame from base 1.

The TCR comes from an adult with an advanced solid tumor such as melanoma, head and neck, liver or kidney cancer. The rearrangement combines TRBV6-1 with TRBJ2-4, with the D gene not confidently named. Sequences were derived from CD4+ or CD8+ T cells sorted from blood, sampled in a trial of the OX40 agonist ivuxolimab. The sequence in DNA is TGTGCCAGCAGTTTGGCCAAAAACATTCAGTACTTC. It encodes CASSLAKNIQYF.